This T cell receptor (beta chain) was profiled in a study of T cell responses to AZD1222 COVID-19 vaccine. Repertoires were generated with immunoSEQ multiplex PCR, while TCRdb's copy carries only in-frame clones and drops some. The data hold approximately 180,000 clones, with around nine tenths observed a single time. CDR1 is LNHNV and CDR2 is YYDKDF in the germline V gene (reference sequence). There are 15 residues in the CDR3. The V and J ends lost 7 bases and 5 bases respectively, with 15 bases between them. As to this clone: Its antigen is undetermined.

Whole-study findings and limits: Repertoires in all cases were sampled only once the peak T cell response had passed.

The source was peripheral blood, collected on day 0 of AZD1222 vaccination. This receptor was taken from an adult in good health. This chain joins TRBV15 and TRBJ1-6; tentative D call: TRBD1 (5 bases). The CDR3 reads CATNPLAGNNSPLHF. Written as DNA, the CDR3 is TGTGCCACCAACCCGCTGGCAGGGAATAATTCACCCCTCCACTTT.